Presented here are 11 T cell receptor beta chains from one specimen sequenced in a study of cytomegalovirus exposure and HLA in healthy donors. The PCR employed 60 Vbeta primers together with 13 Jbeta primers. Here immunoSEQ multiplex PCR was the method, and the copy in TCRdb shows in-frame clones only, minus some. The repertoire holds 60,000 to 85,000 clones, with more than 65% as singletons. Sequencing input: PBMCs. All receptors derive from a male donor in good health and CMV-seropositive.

CDR3 protein: CASSRGGTGSYEQYF. CDR3 sequence (DNA): TGTGCCAGTAGTAGGGGAGGGACAGGCTCCTACGAGCAGTACTTC. The V call is TRBV19, the J call TRBJ2-7, with D perhaps TRBD1 (8 bases). Trimming cost V 4 bases and J 0 bases, with 13 bases left between them. The CDR3 runs 15 residues. The germline CDR1 and CDR2 sequences are LNHDA and SQIVND (reference sequence).

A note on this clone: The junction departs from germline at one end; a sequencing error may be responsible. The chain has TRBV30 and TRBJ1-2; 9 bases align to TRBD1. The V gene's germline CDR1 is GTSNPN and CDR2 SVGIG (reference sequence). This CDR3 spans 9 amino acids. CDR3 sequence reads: CTGGAGYTF. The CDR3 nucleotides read TGCACAGGGGGCGCCGGCTACACCTTC.

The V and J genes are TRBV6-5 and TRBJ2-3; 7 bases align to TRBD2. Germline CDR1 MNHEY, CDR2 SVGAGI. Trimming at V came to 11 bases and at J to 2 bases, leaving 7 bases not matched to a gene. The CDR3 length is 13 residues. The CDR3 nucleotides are TGTGCCTTAGGGCGGGGGAACACAGATACGCAGTATTTT. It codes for CALGRGNTDTQYF.

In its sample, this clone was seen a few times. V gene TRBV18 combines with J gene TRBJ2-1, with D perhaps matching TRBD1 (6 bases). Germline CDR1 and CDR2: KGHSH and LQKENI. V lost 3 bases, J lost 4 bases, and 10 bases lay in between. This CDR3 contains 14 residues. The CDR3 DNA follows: TGTGCCAGCTCACCGGGACAAATTTACAATGAGCAGTTCTTC. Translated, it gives CASSPGQIYNEQFF. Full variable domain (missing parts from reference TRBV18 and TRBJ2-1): NAGVMQNPRHLVRRRGQEARLRCSPMKGHSHVYWYRQLPEEGLKFMVYLQKENIIDESGMPKERFSAEFPKEGPSILRIQQVVRGDSAAYFCASSPGQIYNEQFFGPGTRLTVL.

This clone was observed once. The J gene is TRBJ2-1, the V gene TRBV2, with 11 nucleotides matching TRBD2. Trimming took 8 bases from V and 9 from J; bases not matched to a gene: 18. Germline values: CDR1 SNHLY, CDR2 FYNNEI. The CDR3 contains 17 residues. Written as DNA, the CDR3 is TGTGCCAGCCGAACTTCCCGTAGCGGGGGGGCCTCGTCTGAGCAGTTCTTC. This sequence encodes CASRTSRSGGASSEQFF.

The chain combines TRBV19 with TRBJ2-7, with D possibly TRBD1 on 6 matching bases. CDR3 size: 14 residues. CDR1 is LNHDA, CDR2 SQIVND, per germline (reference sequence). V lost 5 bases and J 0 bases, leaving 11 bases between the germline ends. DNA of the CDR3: TGTGCCAGTAGTGTACGGGACACCTCCTACGAGCAGTACTTC. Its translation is CASSVRDTSYEQYF. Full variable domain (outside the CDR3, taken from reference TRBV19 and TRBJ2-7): DGGITQSPKYLFRKEGQNVTLSCEQNLNHDAMYWYRQDPGQGLRLIYYSQIVNDFQKGDIAEGYSVSREKKESFPLTVTSAQKNPTAFYLCASSVRDTSYEQYFGPGTRLTVT.

The CDR3 protein is CASSADLSSYNEQFF. DNA of the CDR3: TGTGCCAGCAGTGCGGACTTAAGCTCCTACAATGAGCAGTTCTTC. J is TRBJ2-1 and V is TRBV6-5, with D perhaps matching TRBD2 (5 bases). Trimming pared 5 bases from V and 0 bases from J, leaving 11 bases between. The CDR3 runs to 15 residues. Germline V gene lookup returns CDR1 MNHEY and CDR2 SVGAGI.

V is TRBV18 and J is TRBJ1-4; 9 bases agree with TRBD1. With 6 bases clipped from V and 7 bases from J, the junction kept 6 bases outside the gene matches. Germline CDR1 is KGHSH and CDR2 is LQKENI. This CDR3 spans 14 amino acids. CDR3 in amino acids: CASSPGTGSEKLFF. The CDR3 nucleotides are TGTGCCAGCTCCCCCGGGACAGGGAGTGAAAAACTGTTTTTT.

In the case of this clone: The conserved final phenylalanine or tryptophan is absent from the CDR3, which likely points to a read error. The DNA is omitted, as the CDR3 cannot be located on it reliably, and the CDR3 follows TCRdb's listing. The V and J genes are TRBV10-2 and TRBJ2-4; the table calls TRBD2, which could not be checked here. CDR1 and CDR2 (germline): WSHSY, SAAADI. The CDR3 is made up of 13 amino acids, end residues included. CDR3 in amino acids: CASSESSAGVVPI.

CDR3 bases: TGTGCCACCAGCATGGGACAGGGGGCGTACGAGCAGTACTTC. Translation: CATSMGQGAYEQYF. This chain joins TRBV15 and TRBJ2-7; 12 bases align to TRBD1. The V gene end was trimmed by 4 bases and the J gene end by 4 bases; junction bases not matched to a gene: 2. The CDR3 sequence is 14 residues long. Germline CDR1 and CDR2: LNHNV and YYDKDF (reference sequence). Filled out from reference TRBV15 and TRBJ2-7, the complete variable domain reads DAMVIQNPRYQVTQFGKPVTLSCSQTLNHNVMYWYQQKSSQAPKLLFHYYDKDFNNEADTPDNFQSRRPNTSFCFLDIRSPGLGDTAMYLCATSMGQGAYEQYFGPGTRLTVT.

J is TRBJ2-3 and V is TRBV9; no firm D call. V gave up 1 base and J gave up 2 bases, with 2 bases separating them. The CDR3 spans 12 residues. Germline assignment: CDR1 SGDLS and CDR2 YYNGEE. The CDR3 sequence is CASSVLTDTQYF. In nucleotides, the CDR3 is TGTGCCAGCAGCGTACTCACAGATACGCAGTATTTT.